A single sample is the source of the 2 T cell receptor beta chains below, sequenced in a study of blood T cell repertoires in COVID-19. Libraries were prepared by immunoSEQ multiplex PCR; TCRdb keeps only in-frame clonotypes and omits some of them. The table has about 150,000 clones, 75% to 85% seen once. The sequencing sample was made of peripheral blood. These TCRs come from a woman aged 45-65 years with acute or convalescent COVID-19.

The chain has TRBV18 and TRBJ2-5, with 7 bases identical to TRBD1. Germline CDR1 and CDR2: KGHSH and LQKENI. The CDR3 is 14 amino acids. V gave up 0 bases and J gave up 5 bases; unmatched junction bases: 3. CDR3 in amino acids: CASSPPSRGETQYF. The CDR3 bases are TGTGCCAGCTCACCACCGAGCAGGGGGGAGACCCAGTACTTC.

V gene TRBV7-2 combines with J gene TRBJ1-1, with D unclear. Trimming stripped 3 bases from V and 1 base from J, with 6 bases between. The CDR3 runs 13 residues. Germline V lookup: CDR1 SGHTA, CDR2 FQGNSA. The CDR3 DNA reads as TGTGCCAGCAGCTTGCGGTGGAACACTGAAGCTTTCTTT. Protein sequence: CASSLRWNTEAFF.